This T cell receptor (beta chain) was identified during a study of T cells in Graves' hyperthyroidism and ophthalmopathy. About the research overall: Sampling of peripheral blood happened at initial diagnosis, prior to any treatment.

Study-level findings and limits: Ophthalmopathy was identified by the model a median around 5.9 months ahead of onset.

Researchers took RNA transcripts and amplified the TCR beta CDR3 regions from them. First-round RT-PCR of the TCR CDR3 relied on the HTBI primer set. From the multiplex PCR reads, TCRdb called clonotypes with MiXCR, one entry per CDR3 protein. The profile shows about 400,000 distinct CDR3 sequences, over 11% of them singletons. This CDR3 spans 15 amino acids. V lost 7 bases and J lost 0, with 13 bases in between. This clonotype has a count of ten or more. Its antigen remains unknown. The J gene is TRBJ2-1, the V gene TRBV12-3 or TRBV12-4, with D maybe TRBD2 (6 bases). This sequence originates from a man in his forties or fifties with Graves' ophthalmopathy. Sequenced sample: blood. CDR3 sequence reads: CASTPGDSSYNEQFF. CDR3 nucleotides: TGTGCCAGCACCCCGGGGGACTCCTCCTACAATGAGCAGTTCTTC.